This is a list of T cell receptor beta chains from one sample in a study of radiotherapy plus CTLA-4 blockade in lung cancer. The method was immunoSEQ multiplex PCR; TCRdb's version includes in-frame clones alone and lacks a portion of them. The data contain 80,000 to 95,000 clones, around 86% of them singletons. This material consisted of peripheral blood, taken from a patient treated with radiotherapy plus ipilimumab. The receptors originated from a human donor with non-small cell lung cancer who had stable disease on radiotherapy plus ipilimumab. Both conserved end residues are part of each CDR3. A D gene is named only where the DNA matches it firmly. Rows give clone size only sometimes, using once, few, many, or a class for an expanded clone.

v_call,clone_size,j_call,d_call,cdr3_aa,cdr3_nt
TRBV7-2,.,TRBJ1-2,.,CASSPAGGYTF,TGTGCCAGCAGCCCCGCCGGGGGCTACACCTTC
TRBV7-9,.,TRBJ2-2,.,CASHRVGELFF,TGTGCCAGTCACAGAGTCGGGGAGCTGTTTTTT
TRBV6-8,.,TRBJ1-2,TRBD1,CASNRGTVFFGYTF,TGTGCCAGCAATCGAGGGACAGTTTTTTTTGGCTACACCTTC
TRBV28,.,TRBJ2-3,.,CASTLAGVSTDTQYF,TGTGCCAGCACCCTAGCAGGAGTTAGCACAGATACGCAGTATTTT
TRBV28,.,TRBJ2-7,TRBD1,CASTSPGTGRSYEQYF,TGTGCCAGCACTTCCCCCGGGACAGGGCGCTCCTACGAGCAGTACTTC
TRBV27,.,TRBJ2-7,.,CASSLGVVGYEQYF,TGTGCCAGCAGTTTAGGGGTTGTGGGCTACGAGCAGTACTTC
TRBV30,.,TRBJ1-1,.,CAWSAGSGNTEAFF,TGTGCCTGGAGTGCAGGGTCGGGAAACACTGAAGCTTTCTTT
TRBV7-3,.,TRBJ2-7,.,CASSLDGGLYEQYF,TGTGCCAGCAGCTTAGATGGGGGGTTGTACGAGCAGTACTTC
TRBV30,once,TRBJ1-3,TRBD1,CAWSRRTGGAGGNTIYF,TGTGCCTGGAGCCGCAGGACAGGGGGCGCGGGGGGAAACACCATATATTTT
TRBV18,once,TRBJ2-7,.,CASSPGGYEQYF,TGTGCCAGCTCACCGGGGGGATACGAGCAGTACTTC
TRBV18,.,TRBJ2-7,.,CASSPYSYEQYF,TGTGCCAGCTCACCCTACTCCTACGAGCAGTACTTC
TRBV7-3,.,TRBJ2-1,TRBD2,CASSLTSGRFNEQFF,TGTGCCAGCAGCCTGACTAGCGGGAGATTCAATGAGCAGTTCTTC
TRBV27,few,TRBJ2-7,.,CASSLKAWGEQYF,TGTGCCAGCAGTTTAAAGGCTTGGGGCGAGCAGTACTTC
TRBV29-1,.,TRBJ1-1,.,CSVEAATSNTEAFF,TGCAGCGTTGAAGCTGCGACTTCGAACACTGAAGCTTTCTTT
TRBV15,.,TRBJ1-4,.,CATSRDLGGGDEKLFF,TGTGCCACCAGCAGAGATCTGGGGGGCGGGGATGAAAAACTGTTTTTT
TRBV5-1,.,TRBJ2-2,TRBD2,CASRIATGGQGELFF,TGCGCCAGCAGGATTGCAACGGGAGGTCAAGGGGAGCTGTTTTTT
TRBV30,.,TRBJ1-5,.,CAWSSRRDGLSNQPQHF,TGTGCCTGGAGTTCGCGCCGGGACGGACTTAGCAATCAGCCCCAGCATTTT
TRBV5-5,.,TRBJ2-7,TRBD1,CASSAGQASYEQYF,TGTGCCAGCAGCGCGGGACAGGCGTCCTACGAGCAGTACTTC
TRBV19,few,TRBJ2-7,TRBD1,CASSIGRDRVNYEQYF,TGTGCCAGTAGTATAGGTAGGGACAGGGTTAACTACGAGCAGTACTTC
TRBV5-1,.,TRBJ2-3,.,CASSLGQIVSSTDTQYF,TGCGCCAGCAGCTTGGGACAGATTGTCTCTAGCACAGATACGCAGTATTTT
TRBV15,.,TRBJ1-2,TRBD1,CATSPQPGTGGEGYTF,TGTGCCACCAGCCCTCAACCCGGGACAGGGGGCGAGGGCTACACCTTC
TRBV4-2,.,TRBJ2-5,TRBD2,CASSQAGGRETQYF,TGTGCCAGCAGCCAAGCCGGGGGGAGAGAGACCCAGTACTTC
TRBV27,.,TRBJ2-7,.,CASSSPAGAIYEQYF,TGTGCCAGCAGTTCCCCGGCTGGGGCGATCTACGAGCAGTACTTC
TRBV7-8,.,TRBJ2-1,TRBD2,CASSRLAPRTNSSYNEQFF,TGTGCCAGCAGCCGACTAGCGCCACGTACAAACAGCTCCTACAATGAGCAGTTCTTC
TRBV15,.,TRBJ1-1,.,CATSRDKGQPQNTEAFF,TGTGCCACCAGCAGAGATAAAGGACAGCCGCAGAACACTGAAGCTTTCTTT
TRBV5-4,.,TRBJ1-2,.,CASSGTLNYGYTF,TGTGCCAGCAGCGGGACACTCAACTATGGCTACACCTTC
TRBV18,.,TRBJ2-1,.,CASSNQGGIYNEQFF,TGTGCCAGCTCCAACCAGGGGGGGATTTACAATGAGCAGTTCTTC
TRBV18,.,TRBJ1-4,.,CASSPINEKLFF,TGTGCCAGCTCACCCATAAATGAAAAACTGTTTTTT
TRBV19,few,TRBJ1-5,.,CASQGTPYSNQPQHF,TGTGCCAGTCAGGGGACACCCTATAGCAATCAGCCCCAGCATTTT
TRBV5-6,.,TRBJ2-7,TRBD1,CASSSTGGEQYF,TGTGCCAGCAGCTCGACAGGGGGCGAGCAGTACTTC
TRBV2,.,TRBJ1-6,TRBD1,CASRRTGRNSPLHF,TGTGCCAGCAGGCGGACAGGGAGGAATTCACCCCTCCACTTT
TRBV11-3,.,TRBJ2-6,.,CASSPSGVTAGANVLTF,TGTGCCAGCAGCCCGTCGGGGGTGACCGCCGGGGCCAACGTCCTGACTTTC
TRBV7-9,few,TRBJ2-7,TRBD2,CASSQETSGSEQYF,TGTGCCAGCAGCCAAGAGACTAGCGGGAGCGAGCAGTACTTC
TRBV9,.,TRBJ2-3,TRBD2,CASSVEGLADTDTQYF,TGTGCCAGCAGCGTGGAAGGACTAGCGGACACAGATACGCAGTATTTT
TRBV2,.,TRBJ1-5,.,CASSRRANQPQHF,TGTGCCAGCAGTCGCAGGGCCAATCAGCCCCAGCATTTT
TRBV7-8,once,TRBJ2-5,TRBD1,CASSLEGWDRLGETQYF,TGTGCCAGCAGCTTGGAAGGGTGGGACAGGCTCGGAGAGACCCAGTACTTC
TRBV5-1,.,TRBJ1-1,.,CASSLDNAVGAFF,TGCGCCAGCAGCTTGGACAATGCGGTAGGAGCTTTCTTT
TRBV5-4,.,TRBJ2-7,TRBD2,CASSSGTSGGAGNEQYF,TGTGCCAGCAGTTCAGGGACTAGCGGGGGGGCCGGTAACGAGCAGTACTTC
TRBV10-2,.,TRBJ2-1,TRBD2,CASSESGGIVEQFF,TGCGCCAGCAGTGAGTCGGGGGGGATCGTTGAGCAGTTCTTC
TRBV18,.,TRBJ2-2,TRBD2,CASSPQGLAGPTGELFF,TGTGCCAGCTCACCACAGGGACTAGCGGGACCCACCGGGGAGCTGTTTTTT
TRBV19,.,TRBJ1-1,TRBD1,CASTYISTGTGKLGTEAFF,TGTGCCAGTACCTATATCTCTACGGGGACAGGGAAACTAGGCACTGAAGCTTTCTTT
TRBV19,.,TRBJ1-3,.,CASSSISTENTIYF,TGTGCCAGTAGTAGTATATCGACCGAAAACACCATATATTTT
TRBV13,.,TRBJ2-5,TRBD1,CASSLDRGREETQYF,TGTGCCAGCAGCTTAGACAGGGGGCGGGAGGAGACCCAGTACTTC
TRBV7-9,.,TRBJ1-1,.,CASSLDMTTNTEAFF,TGTGCCAGCAGCTTAGATATGACAACGAACACTGAAGCTTTCTTT
TRBV10-2,.,TRBJ2-7,.,CASSNGGPWEQYF,TGCGCCAGCAGTAACGGGGGTCCGTGGGAGCAGTACTTC
TRBV7-9,once,TRBJ1-1,TRBD1,CASSFDLQGGNTEAFF,TGTGCCAGCAGCTTCGACCTACAGGGGGGGAACACTGAAGCTTTCTTT
TRBV25-1,.,TRBJ2-7,.,CASSGFGTRYEQYF,TGTGCCAGCAGTGGGTTCGGGACAAGGTACGAGCAGTACTTC
TRBV11-1,.,TRBJ1-1,.,CASTARWLNTEAFF,TGTGCCAGCACCGCCAGGTGGCTGAACACTGAAGCTTTCTTT
TRBV7-3,.,TRBJ1-1,.,CASSLVGKSTEAFF,TGTGCCAGCAGCTTAGTTGGAAAGAGCACTGAAGCTTTCTTT
TRBV5-1,.,TRBJ1-1,.,CASSLMARGRGAFF,TGCGCCAGCAGCTTAATGGCGCGCGGCAGGGGAGCTTTCTTT
TRBV6-5,.,TRBJ2-3,.,CASTVGLTDTQYF,TGTGCCAGCACGGTGGGCCTCACAGATACGCAGTATTTT
TRBV10-2,.,TRBJ2-7,TRBD2,CASSDFRAAGGPSEQYF,TGCGCCAGCAGTGATTTCCGGGCGGCGGGGGGGCCGAGCGAGCAGTACTTC